Reported below is one TCR beta chain. Isolated RNA was reverse transcribed in full, so expressed TCRB transcripts were sequenced. The repertoire was sequenced with immunoSEQ multiplex PCR; TCRdb's copy has only in-frame clones and lacks some. The profile shows 150,000 to 190,000 clones, approximately 8.1% of them singletons. These data are taken from a study of beta chain features in type 1 diabetes. Looked up from germline, CDR1 is ENHRY and CDR2 is SYGVKD. The CDR3 has 15 amino acids. Trimming cost V 4 bases and J 3 bases, with 15 bases left between them. Sample: central memory CD4+ T cells from blood. The receptor was isolated from a man younger than 35 in good health. The rearrangement uses TRBV10-3 and TRBJ2-5; tentatively, D is TRBD2 (6 bases). As DNA, the CDR3 is TGTGCCATCAGTGGGCTGCGGGGTTCGGAAGAGACCCAGTACTTC. Translated, it gives CAISGLRGSEETQYF.